This T cell receptor beta chain is drawn from a study of shared T cell receptors in the human thymus. Method: immunoSEQ multiplex PCR; TCRdb's copy keeps in-frame clones and lacks some. This table holds about 730,000 clones, 70% to 90% found once. Germline assignment: CDR1 SGDLS and CDR2 YYNGEE. Trimming at V came to 0 bases and at J to 3 bases, leaving 12 bases not matched to a gene. CDR3 length equals 19 residues. This sample also belongs to another study, concerning human thymus T cells. Per that paper: Resections from corrective heart surgery provided thymus tissue. Thymic and blood repertoires appeared to carry a bias in their V and J gene usage. As related research reported, thymic repertoires overlapped highly among unrelated individuals.

The receptor was isolated from a girl under three years old with a congenital heart defect. The V call is TRBV9, the J call TRBJ2-5, with TRBD1 identical over 12 bases. The sequencing sample was made of thymocytes. The DNA for the CDR3 is TGTGCCAGCAGCGTAGTTCCTTGTCCGGGACAGGGGGCGGAAGAGACCCAGTACTTC. As protein: CASSVVPCPGQGAEETQYF.